Listed below are T cell receptor beta chains from one sample, sequenced in a study of Tregs in tolerant kidney transplant recipients. Generated by immunoSEQ multiplex PCR, the TCRdb table keeps only in-frame clones and is missing some. Altogether over 85,000 clones are present, under 95% being singletons, with the ten largest covering 0.46%. The starting material was CD4+ T cells from blood, obtained before the transplant. Every receptor here comes from a human donor who received a combined kidney and bone marrow transplant. The conserved cysteine and the conserved F or W are not part of the CDR3 here. Each record gives: CDR3 protein, CDR3 length, clone size, V gene, J gene. For some rows the clone size is stated as once, few or many, or as a class when expanded; others skip it.

ASSLDRGGEQY	11	.	TRBV11-3	TRBJ2-7
ASSYSGALVQY	11	once	TRBV6-5	TRBJ2-5
ASSEAPTGTGLVWEQF	16	.	TRBV6-1	TRBJ2-1
ASSLPRRGANVLT	13	.	TRBV7-3	TRBJ2-6
ASSPLAGAPGTQY	13	once	TRBV2	TRBJ2-5
ASSLGGSDNQPQH	13	.	TRBV7-2	TRBJ1-5
ASIETGTGAETQY	13	.	TRBV5-6	TRBJ2-5
ASRPLGDYGYT	11	.	TRBV28	TRBJ1-2
ASETSGTTDTQY	12	.	TRBV9	TRBJ2-3
ASSLRSLGDYEQY	13	.	TRBV7-2	TRBJ2-7
AISAADRATSYEQY	14	.	TRBV10-3	TRBJ2-7
ASYGGTVGTGELF	13	.	TRBV6-1	TRBJ2-2
ASSVGRAAEAF	11	.	TRBV9	TRBJ1-1
ASSFTQGLDRGYT	13	.	TRBV6-1	TRBJ1-2
ATSALLRDTIY	11	.	TRBV15	TRBJ1-3
ASSPTAGVAYEQY	13	.	TRBV11-2	TRBJ2-7
ASSRQPQETQY	11	.	TRBV6-1	TRBJ2-5
ASSTRDRAFNSPLH	14	.	TRBV11-2	TRBJ1-6
ASTRGTGNYGYT	12	.	TRBV19	TRBJ1-2
ASSFRHASNTEAF	13	.	TRBV7-3	TRBJ1-1
ASSLGGQGGNQPQH	14	.	TRBV18	TRBJ1-5
ASSKRLGTAYQPQH	14	.	TRBV19	TRBJ1-5
ASSIRASGGADGTQY	15	once	TRBV19	TRBJ2-5
AGSGQQAHTEAF	12	.	TRBV6-1	TRBJ1-1
ASSDLLAGAADTQY	14	.	TRBV7-8	TRBJ2-3
ASSYGTPYTDRTDTQY	16	.	TRBV5-1	TRBJ2-3
ASSSAGTNTGELF	13	.	TRBV5-1	TRBJ2-2
ASGRRGGTGHEQY	13	.	TRBV12-5	TRBJ2-7
ASRPREGGTIY	11	.	TRBV5-1	TRBJ1-3